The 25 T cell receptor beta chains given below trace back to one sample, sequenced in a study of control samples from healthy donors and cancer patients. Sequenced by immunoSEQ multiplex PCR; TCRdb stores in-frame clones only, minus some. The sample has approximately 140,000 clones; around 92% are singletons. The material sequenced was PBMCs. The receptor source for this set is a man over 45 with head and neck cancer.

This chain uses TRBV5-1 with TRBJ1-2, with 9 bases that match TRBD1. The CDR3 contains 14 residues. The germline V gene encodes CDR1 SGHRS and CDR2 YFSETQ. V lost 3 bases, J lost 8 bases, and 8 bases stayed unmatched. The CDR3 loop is CASSSGGQGEGYTF. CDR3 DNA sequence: TGCGCCAGCAGCTCGGGGGGACAGGGTGAAGGCTACACCTTC.

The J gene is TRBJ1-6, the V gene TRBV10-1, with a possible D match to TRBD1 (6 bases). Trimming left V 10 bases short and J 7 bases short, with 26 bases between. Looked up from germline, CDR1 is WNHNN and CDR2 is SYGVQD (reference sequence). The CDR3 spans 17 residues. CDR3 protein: CANLKKDRRGENSPLHF. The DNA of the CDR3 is TGCGCCAACTTAAAAAAAGACAGGCGGGGGGAAAATTCACCCCTCCACTTT.

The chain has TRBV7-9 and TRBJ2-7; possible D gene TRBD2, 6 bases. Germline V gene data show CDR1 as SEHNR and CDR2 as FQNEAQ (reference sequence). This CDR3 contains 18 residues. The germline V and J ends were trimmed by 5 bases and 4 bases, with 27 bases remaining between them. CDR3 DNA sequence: TGTGCCAGCAGCCGCCCCCCCGGGAGAGGTCGTCGATGGTACGAGCAGTACTTC. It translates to CASSRPPGRGRRWYEQYF.

This chain's CDR3 is CASSLLGQANYNEQFF. In nucleotides, the CDR3 is TGTGCCAGCAGCTTGCTGGGACAGGCAAACTACAATGAGCAGTTCTTC. The chain uses TRBV5-4 and TRBJ2-1, with TRBD1 matching over 8 bases. The CDR3 is 16 amino acids. Germline CDR1 reads SGHNT; CDR2 reads YYREEE (reference sequence). The V and J ends lost 1 base and 3 bases, in that order; junction bases with no gene match: 6.

The CDR3 reads CATSRSRLAQYNEQFF. As DNA, the CDR3 is TGTGCCACCAGCAGATCCCGACTAGCTCAATACAATGAGCAGTTCTTC. V and J are TRBV15 and TRBJ2-1, with 7 bases aligning to TRBD2. CDR3 length equals 16 residues. The J segment lost 4 bases and the V segment lost 2 bases, leaving 8 bases of the junction unmatched. Germline V gene lookup returns CDR1 LNHNV and CDR2 YYDKDF (reference sequence). Full variable domain (missing parts from reference TRBV15 and TRBJ2-1): DAMVIQNPRYQVTQFGKPVTLSCSQTLNHNVMYWYQQKSSQAPKLLFHYYDKDFNNEADTPDNFQSRRPNTSFCFLDIRSPGLGDTAMYLCATSRSRLAQYNEQFFGPGTRLTVL.

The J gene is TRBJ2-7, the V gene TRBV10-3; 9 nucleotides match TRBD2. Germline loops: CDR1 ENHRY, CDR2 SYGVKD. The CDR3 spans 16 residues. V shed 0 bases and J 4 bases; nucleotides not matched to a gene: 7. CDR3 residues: CAISESGLAGQYEQYF. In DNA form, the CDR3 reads TGTGCCATCAGTGAGTCAGGGCTAGCGGGGCAATACGAGCAGTACTTC.

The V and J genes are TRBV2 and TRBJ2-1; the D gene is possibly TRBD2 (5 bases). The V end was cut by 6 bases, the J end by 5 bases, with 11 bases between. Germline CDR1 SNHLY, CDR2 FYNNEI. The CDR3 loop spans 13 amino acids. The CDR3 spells CASRTTNNNEQFF. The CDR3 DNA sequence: TGTGCCAGCAGGACTACCAATAACAATGAGCAGTTCTTC.

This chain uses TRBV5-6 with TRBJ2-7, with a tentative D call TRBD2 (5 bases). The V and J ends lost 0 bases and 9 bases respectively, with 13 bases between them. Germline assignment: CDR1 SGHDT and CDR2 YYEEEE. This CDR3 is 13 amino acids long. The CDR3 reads CASSLEVGRAQYF. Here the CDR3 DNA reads TGTGCCAGCAGCTTGGAGGTGGGGAGAGCGCAGTACTTC. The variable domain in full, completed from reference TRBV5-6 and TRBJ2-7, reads DAGVTQSPTHLIKTRGQQVTLRCSPKSGHDTVSWYQQALGQGPQFIFQYYEEEERQRGNFPDRFSGHQFPNYSSELNVNALLLGDSALYLCASSLEVGRAQYFGPGTRLTVT.

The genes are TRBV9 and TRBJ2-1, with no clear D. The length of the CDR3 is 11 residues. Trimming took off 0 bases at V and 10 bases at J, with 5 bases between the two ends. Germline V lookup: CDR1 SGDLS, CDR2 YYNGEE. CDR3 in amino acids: CASSVGEEQFF. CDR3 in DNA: TGTGCCAGCAGCGTAGGGGAAGAGCAGTTCTTC.

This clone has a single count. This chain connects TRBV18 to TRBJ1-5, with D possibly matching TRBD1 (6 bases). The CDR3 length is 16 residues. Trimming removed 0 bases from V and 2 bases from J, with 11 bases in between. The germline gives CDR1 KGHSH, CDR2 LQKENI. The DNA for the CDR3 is TGTGCCAGCTCACCACCGGCGGGGGCCGGCAATCAGCCCCAGCATTTT. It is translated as CASSPPAGAGNQPQHF.

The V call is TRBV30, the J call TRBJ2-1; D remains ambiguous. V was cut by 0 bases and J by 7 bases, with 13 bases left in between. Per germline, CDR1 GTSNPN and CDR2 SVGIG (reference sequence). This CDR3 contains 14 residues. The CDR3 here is CAWSVRPVLNEQFF. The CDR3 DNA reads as TGTGCCTGGAGTGTGAGGCCAGTATTGAATGAGCAGTTCTTC.

The CDR3 spells CASSSSDTYFGYTF. The CDR3 nucleotides are TGTGCCAGCAGTTCCTCGGACACTTACTTTGGCTACACCTTC. The V and J genes are TRBV6-6 and TRBJ1-2; possibly TRBD1 for D (5 bases). The CDR3 consists of 14 residues. Trimming removed 4 bases at V and 7 bases at J, with 16 bases between. The germline CDR1 and CDR2 sequences are MNHNY and SVGAGI (reference sequence).

The CDR3 nucleotides are TGTGCCAGCAGCCAAGATCTTAGCGGGGGTCTCTGGGAGACCCAGTACTTC. Its translation: CASSQDLSGGLWETQYF. The rearrangement joins TRBV3-1 (or the pseudogene TRBV3-2) to TRBJ2-5; 9 bases are shared with TRBD2. The CDR3 has 17 residues. The V segment lost 0 bases and the J segment 5 bases; nucleotides outside the gene matches: 10. Per the germline V gene, CDR1 is LGHDT and CDR2 is YNNKEL (reference sequence).

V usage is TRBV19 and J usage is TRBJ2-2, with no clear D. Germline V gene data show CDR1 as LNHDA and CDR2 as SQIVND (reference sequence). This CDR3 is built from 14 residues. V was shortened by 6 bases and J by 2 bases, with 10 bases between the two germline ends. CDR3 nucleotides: TGTGCCAGTAGGGGAAACTCTAACACCGGGGAGCTGTTTTTT. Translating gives CASRGNSNTGELFF.

The CDR3 region has the DNA TGTGCCAGCAGGCCGGACAGGGCCTTCTACAATGAGCAGTTCTTC. This sequence encodes CASRPDRAFYNEQFF. This chain links TRBV6-5 with TRBJ2-1; 8 nucleotides match TRBD1. The junction had 7 bases not matched to a gene; V was cut back by 6 bases and J by 3 bases. CDR3 length: 15 residues. CDR1 is MNHEY and CDR2 is SVGAGI in the germline V gene.

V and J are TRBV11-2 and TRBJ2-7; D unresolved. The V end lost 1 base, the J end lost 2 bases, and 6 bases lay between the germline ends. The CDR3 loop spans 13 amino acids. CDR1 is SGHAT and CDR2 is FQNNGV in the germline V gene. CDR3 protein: CASSLGPAYEQYF. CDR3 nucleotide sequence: TGTGCCAGCAGCTTAGGCCCGGCCTACGAGCAGTACTTC.

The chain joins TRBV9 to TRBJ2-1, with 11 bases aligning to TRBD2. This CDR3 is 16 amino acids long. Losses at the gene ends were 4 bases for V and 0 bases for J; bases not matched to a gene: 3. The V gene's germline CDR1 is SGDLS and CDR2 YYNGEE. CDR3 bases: TGTGCCAGCAGCCCACTAGCGGGGGCCTCCTACAATGAGCAGTTCTTC. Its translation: CASSPLAGASYNEQFF.

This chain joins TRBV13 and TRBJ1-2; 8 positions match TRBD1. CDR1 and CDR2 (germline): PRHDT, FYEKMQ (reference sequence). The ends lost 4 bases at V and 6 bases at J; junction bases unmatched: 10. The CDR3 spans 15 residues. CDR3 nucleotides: TGTGCCAGCAGCTCCCGCCTGGGACAGGAACATGGCTACACCTTC. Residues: CASSSRLGQEHGYTF. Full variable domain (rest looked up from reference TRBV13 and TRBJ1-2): AAGVIQSPRHLIKEKRETATLKCYPIPRHDTVYWYQQGPGQDPQFLISFYEKMQSDKGSIPDRFSAQQFSDYHSELNMSSLELGDSALYFCASSSRLGQEHGYTFGSGTRLTVV.

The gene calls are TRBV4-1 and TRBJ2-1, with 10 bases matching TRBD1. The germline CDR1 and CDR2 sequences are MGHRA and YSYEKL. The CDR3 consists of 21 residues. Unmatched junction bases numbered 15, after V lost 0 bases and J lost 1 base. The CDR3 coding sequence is TGCGCCAGCAGCCAAGATTTACTGGTGACAGGGGGCTTAGTATCCTACAATGAGCAGTTCTTC. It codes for CASSQDLLVTGGLVSYNEQFF.

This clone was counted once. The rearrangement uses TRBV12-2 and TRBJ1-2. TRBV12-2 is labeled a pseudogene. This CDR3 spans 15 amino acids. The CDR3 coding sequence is TGTGCAAGTCGCTTAATGAGCAGCCCTAACTATGGCTACACCTTC. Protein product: CASRLMSSPNYGYTF.

The CDR3 sequence: CASRKPPGNTIYF. DNA for the CDR3: TGTGCCAGTAGGAAACCCCCTGGAAACACCATATATTTT. This chain connects TRBV19 to TRBJ1-3; D ambiguous. There are 13 residues in the CDR3. The germline gives CDR1 LNHDA, CDR2 SQIVND (reference sequence). V lost 6 bases to trimming and J lost 2 bases, with 8 bases between them.

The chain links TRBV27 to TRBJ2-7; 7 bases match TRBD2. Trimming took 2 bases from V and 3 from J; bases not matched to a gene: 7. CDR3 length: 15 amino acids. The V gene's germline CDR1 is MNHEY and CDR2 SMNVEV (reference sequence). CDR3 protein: CASSLVASGNYEQYF. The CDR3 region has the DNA TGTGCCAGCAGTTTAGTGGCTAGCGGAAACTACGAGCAGTACTTC.

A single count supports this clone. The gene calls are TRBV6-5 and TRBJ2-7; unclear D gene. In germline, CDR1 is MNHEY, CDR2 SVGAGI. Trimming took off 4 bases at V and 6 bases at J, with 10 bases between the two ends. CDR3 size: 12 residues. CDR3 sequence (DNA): TGTGCCAGCAGTTCCCTTCTCGGCGAGCAGTACTTC. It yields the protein CASSSLLGEQYF.

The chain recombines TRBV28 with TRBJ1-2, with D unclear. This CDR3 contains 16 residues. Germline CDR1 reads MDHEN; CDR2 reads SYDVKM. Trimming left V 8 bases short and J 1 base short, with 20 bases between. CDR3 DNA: TGTGCCAGCCACGGACTAGGCCCTGCCTATAACTATGGCTACACCTTC. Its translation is CASHGLGPAYNYGYTF.

The CDR3 DNA is TGTGCCAGCAGCTTAGATGGGGGGAGAAACTACGAGCAGTACTTC. Its protein product is CASSLDGGRNYEQYF. The chain is built from TRBV7-9 and TRBJ2-7; weak D call: TRBD2 (6 bases). V lost 1 base and J lost 3, with 13 bases in between. Germline values: CDR1 SEHNR, CDR2 FQNEAQ (reference sequence). The CDR3 covers 15 residues.